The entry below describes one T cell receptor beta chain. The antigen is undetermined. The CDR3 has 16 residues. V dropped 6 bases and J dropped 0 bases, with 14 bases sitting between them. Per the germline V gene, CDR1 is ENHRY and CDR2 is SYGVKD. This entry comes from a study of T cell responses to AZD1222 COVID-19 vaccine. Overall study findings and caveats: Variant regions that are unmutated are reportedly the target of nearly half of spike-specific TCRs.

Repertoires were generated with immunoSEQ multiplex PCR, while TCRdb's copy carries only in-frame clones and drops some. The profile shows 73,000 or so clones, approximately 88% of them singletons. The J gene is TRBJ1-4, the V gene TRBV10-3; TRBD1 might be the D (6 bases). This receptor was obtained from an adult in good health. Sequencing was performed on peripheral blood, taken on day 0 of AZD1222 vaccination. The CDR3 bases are TGTGCCATCAGCCAGACAGGCCGTGCAACTAATGAAAAACTGTTTTTT. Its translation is CAISQTGRATNEKLFF.